This is a list of T cell receptor beta chains from one sample in a study of T cell responses to AZD1222 COVID-19 vaccine. Sequenced by immunoSEQ multiplex PCR; TCRdb stores in-frame clones only, minus some. The profile shows about 150,000 clones, about 93% of them singletons. The sequenced sample was peripheral blood, obtained on day 0 of AZD1222 vaccination. The receptor source for this set is an adult in good health. CDR3s include the opening cysteine and the closing phenylalanine or tryptophan. The D gene is left open where the match is weak. Size values are once, few and many counts, or a class for expanded clones, and some rows have none.

d_call: TRBD1
v_call: TRBV29-1
clone_size: -
j_call: TRBJ2-2
cdr3_nt: TGCAGCGTTCCCGGGACAGGGTTCGCCGGGGAGCTGTTTTTT
cdr3_aa: CSVPGTGFAGELFF

d_call: -
v_call: TRBV2
clone_size: once
j_call: TRBJ1-2
cdr3_nt: TGTGCCAGCACCGTCTATGGCTACACCTTC
cdr3_aa: CASTVYGYTF

d_call: TRBD1
v_call: TRBV19
clone_size: -
j_call: TRBJ2-2
cdr3_nt: TGTGCCAGTAGTCACCTACAGGGGGCGAACACCGGGGAGCTGTTTTTT
cdr3_aa: CASSHLQGANTGELFF

d_call: -
v_call: TRBV28
clone_size: few
j_call: TRBJ1-2
cdr3_nt: TGTGCCAGCAGTTTCAAGGGGCGCAGAGCTGGCTACACCTTC
cdr3_aa: CASSFKGRRAGYTF

d_call: TRBD1
v_call: TRBV5-1
clone_size: -
j_call: TRBJ1-2
cdr3_nt: TGCGCCAGCAGCTTGGGAGGCGTAGGGGGCTGGGATGATGGCTACACCTTC
cdr3_aa: CASSLGGVGGWDDGYTF

d_call: TRBD1
v_call: TRBV5-4
clone_size: -
j_call: TRBJ2-5
cdr3_nt: TGTGCCAGCAGCGCCGGGACAGCACAAGAGACCCAGTACTTC
cdr3_aa: CASSAGTAQETQYF

d_call: -
v_call: TRBV28
clone_size: -
j_call: TRBJ2-4
cdr3_nt: TGTGCCAGCAGTTTTTTAGGGCTGGGGTCTCTAGCCAAAAACATTCAGTACTTC
cdr3_aa: CASSFLGLGSLAKNIQYF

d_call: -
v_call: TRBV7-2
clone_size: -
j_call: TRBJ1-4
cdr3_nt: TGTGCCAGCACCATGGGGTCTAATGAAAAACTGTTTTTT
cdr3_aa: CASTMGSNEKLFF

d_call: -
v_call: TRBV4-2
clone_size: once
j_call: TRBJ2-3
cdr3_nt: TGTGCCAGCAGTAGGACTACTTCCACAGATACGCAGTATTTT
cdr3_aa: CASSRTTSTDTQYF

d_call: -
v_call: TRBV5-1
clone_size: -
j_call: TRBJ2-2
cdr3_nt: TGCGCCAGCAGCTTGGCGGGTTTGGGGTCCGGGGAGCTGTTTTTT
cdr3_aa: CASSLAGLGSGELFF

d_call: -
v_call: TRBV18
clone_size: once
j_call: TRBJ2-5
cdr3_nt: TGTGCCAGCTCGGGTCCCGGGAATCAAGAGACCCAGTACTTC
cdr3_aa: CASSGPGNQETQYF

d_call: -
v_call: TRBV5-4
clone_size: -
j_call: TRBJ2-5
cdr3_nt: TGTGCCAGCAGCTCGTTCTATGAGACCCAGTACTTC
cdr3_aa: CASSSFYETQYF

d_call: TRBD2
v_call: TRBV9
clone_size: -
j_call: TRBJ2-1
cdr3_nt: TGTGCCAGCAGCGAGGGGCAGGGAGGGGTTCAGTTCTTC
cdr3_aa: CASSEGQGGVQFF